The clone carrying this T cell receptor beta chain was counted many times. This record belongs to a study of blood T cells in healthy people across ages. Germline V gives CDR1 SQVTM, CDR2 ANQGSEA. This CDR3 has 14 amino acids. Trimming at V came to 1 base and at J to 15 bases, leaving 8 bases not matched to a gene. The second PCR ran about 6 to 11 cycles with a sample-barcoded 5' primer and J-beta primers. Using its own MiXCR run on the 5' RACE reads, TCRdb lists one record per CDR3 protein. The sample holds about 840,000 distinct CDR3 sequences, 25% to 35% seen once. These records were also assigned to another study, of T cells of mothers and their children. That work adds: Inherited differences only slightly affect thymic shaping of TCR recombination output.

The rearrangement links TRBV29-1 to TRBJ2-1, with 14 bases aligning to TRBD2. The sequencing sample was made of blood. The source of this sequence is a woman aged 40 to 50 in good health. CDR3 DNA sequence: TGCAGCGTTGAAGCCGGACTAGCGGGGGGTAGGGCGTTCTTC. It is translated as CSVEAGLAGGRAFF.